This TCR beta chain was sequenced in a study of regulatory T cells in long-lasting Graves disease. The trim removed 8 bases at V and 4 bases at J, leaving 7 bases unmatched. Germline lookup yields CDR1 MDHEN and CDR2 SYDVKM. CDR3 length: 14 amino acids. The time point here: persistent/refractory GD, antithyroid drugs over 5 years with positive TRAb. Preparation of the TCR library used RNA extracted from PBMCs. Investigators prepared the TCR beta libraries by applying iRepertoire HTBI primers and Arm-PCR of CDR3 regions. A single record per CDR3 protein comes from TCRdb applying MiXCR to the multiplex PCR reads. Among hundreds of thousands of distinct CDR3 sequences listed, about 32% were seen once.

The J gene is TRBJ1-2, the V gene TRBV28; 10 nucleotides align to TRBD1. The sequence was obtained from a female donor with Graves disease. The sample was peripheral blood mononuclear cells (PBMCs), taken when the disease was refractory, from a patient treated with antithyroid drugs. The chain's CDR3 is CASARGTGAYGYTF. Here the CDR3 DNA reads TGTGCCAGCGCTAGGGGGACAGGGGCCTATGGCTACACCTTC.